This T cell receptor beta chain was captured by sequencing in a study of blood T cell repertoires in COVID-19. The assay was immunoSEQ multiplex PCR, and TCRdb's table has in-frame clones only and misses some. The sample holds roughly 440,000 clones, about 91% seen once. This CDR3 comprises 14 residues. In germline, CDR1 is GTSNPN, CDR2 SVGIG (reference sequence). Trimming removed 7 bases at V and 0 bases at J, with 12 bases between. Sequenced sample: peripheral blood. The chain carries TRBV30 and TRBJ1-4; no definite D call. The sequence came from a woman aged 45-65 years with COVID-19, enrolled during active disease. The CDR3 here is CASNPTATNEKLFF. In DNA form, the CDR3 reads TGTGCCTCCAACCCCACAGCAACTAATGAAAAACTGTTTTTT.